The TCR beta chain described here comes from a study of human thymus T cells. The data were produced by immunoSEQ multiplex PCR, yet TCRdb's version contains in-frame clones alone and is incomplete. The sample has 86,000 or so clones, approximately 97% seen once. From resections taken during corrective heart surgery, the thymus tissue was obtained. The V and J ends lost 0 bases and 0 bases respectively, with 19 bases between them. This CDR3 spans 19 amino acids. The germline CDR1 and CDR2 sequences are SGHRS and YFSETQ. This receptor was obtained from a boy under two years old with a congenital heart defect but otherwise immunologically healthy. The sequencing input was thymus tissue. The chain links TRBV5-1 to TRBJ2-1, with D tentatively TRBD1 (5 bases). CDR3 nucleotides: TGCGCCAGCAGCTTGGCGGGTGGGGCCGTCGTCTTCTCCTACAATGAGCAGTTCTTC. Protein: CASSLAGGAVVFSYNEQFF.